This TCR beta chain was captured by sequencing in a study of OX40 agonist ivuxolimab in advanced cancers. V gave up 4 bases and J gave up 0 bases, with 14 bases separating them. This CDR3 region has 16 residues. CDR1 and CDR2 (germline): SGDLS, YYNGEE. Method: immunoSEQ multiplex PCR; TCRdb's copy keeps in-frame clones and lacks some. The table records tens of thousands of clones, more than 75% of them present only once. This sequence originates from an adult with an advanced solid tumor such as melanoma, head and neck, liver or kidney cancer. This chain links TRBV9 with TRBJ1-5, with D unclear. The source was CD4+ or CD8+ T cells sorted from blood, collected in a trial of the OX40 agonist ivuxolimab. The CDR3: CASSFGPDYSNQPQHF. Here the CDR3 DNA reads TGTGCCAGCAGCTTCGGACCAGACTATAGCAATCAGCCCCAGCATTTT.